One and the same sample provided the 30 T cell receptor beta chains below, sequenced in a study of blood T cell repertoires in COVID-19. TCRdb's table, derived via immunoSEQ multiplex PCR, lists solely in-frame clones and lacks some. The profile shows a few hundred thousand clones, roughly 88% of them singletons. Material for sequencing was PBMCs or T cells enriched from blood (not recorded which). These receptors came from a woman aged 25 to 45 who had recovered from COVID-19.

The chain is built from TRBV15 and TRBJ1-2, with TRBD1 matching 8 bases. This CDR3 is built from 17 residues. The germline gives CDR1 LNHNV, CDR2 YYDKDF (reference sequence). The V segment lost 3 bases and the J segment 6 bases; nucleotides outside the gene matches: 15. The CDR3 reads CATSSPGTQGVTHGYTF. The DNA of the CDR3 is TGTGCCACCAGCAGTCCCGGAACACAGGGGGTGACTCATGGCTACACCTTC.

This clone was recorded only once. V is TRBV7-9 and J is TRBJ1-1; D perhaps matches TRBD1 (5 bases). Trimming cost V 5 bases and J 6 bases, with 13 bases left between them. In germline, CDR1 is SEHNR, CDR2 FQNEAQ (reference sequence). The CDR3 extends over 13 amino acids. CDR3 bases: TGTGCCAGCAGCCCCAAGGGGCCCCCTGAAGCTTTCTTT. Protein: CASSPKGPPEAFF.

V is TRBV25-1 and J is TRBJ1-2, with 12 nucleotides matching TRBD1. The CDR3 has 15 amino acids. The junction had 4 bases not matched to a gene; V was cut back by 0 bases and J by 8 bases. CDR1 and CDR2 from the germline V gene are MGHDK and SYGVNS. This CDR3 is CASSEYTGQGAGYTF. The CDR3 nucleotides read TGTGCCAGCAGTGAATATACGGGACAGGGGGCAGGCTACACCTTC.

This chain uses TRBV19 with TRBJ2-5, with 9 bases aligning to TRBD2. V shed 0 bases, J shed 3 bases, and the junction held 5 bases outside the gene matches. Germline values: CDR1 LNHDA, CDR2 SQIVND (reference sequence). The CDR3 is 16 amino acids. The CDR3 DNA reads TGTGCCAGTAGTATAGATCTAGGACTAGCGAAAGAGACCCAGTACTTC. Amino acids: CASSIDLGLAKETQYF.

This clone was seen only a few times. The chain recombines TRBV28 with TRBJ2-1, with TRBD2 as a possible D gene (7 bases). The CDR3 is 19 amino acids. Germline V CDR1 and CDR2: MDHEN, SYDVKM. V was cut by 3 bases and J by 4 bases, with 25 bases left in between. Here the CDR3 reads CASSFTPSLGGGQYNEQFF. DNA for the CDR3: TGTGCCAGCAGTTTTACCCCATCCTTGGGGGGGGGCCAATACAATGAGCAGTTCTTC. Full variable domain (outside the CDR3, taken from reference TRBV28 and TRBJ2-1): DVKVTQSSRYLVKRTGEKVFLECVQDMDHENMFWYRQDPGLGLRLIYFSYDVKMKEKGDIPEGYSVSREKKERFSLILESASTNQTSMYLCASSFTPSLGGGQYNEQFFGPGTRLTVL.

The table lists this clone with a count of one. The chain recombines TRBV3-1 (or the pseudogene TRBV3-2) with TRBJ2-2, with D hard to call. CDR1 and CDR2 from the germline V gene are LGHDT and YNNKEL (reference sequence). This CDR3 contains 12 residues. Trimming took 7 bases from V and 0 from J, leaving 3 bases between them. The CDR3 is CASNTNTGELFF. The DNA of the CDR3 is TGTGCCAGCAATACGAACACCGGGGAGCTGTTTTTT.

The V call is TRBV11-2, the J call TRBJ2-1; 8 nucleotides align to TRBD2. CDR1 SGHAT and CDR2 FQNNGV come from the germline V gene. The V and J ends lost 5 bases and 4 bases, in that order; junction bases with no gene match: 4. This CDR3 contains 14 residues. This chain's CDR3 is CASSPQRGYNEQFF. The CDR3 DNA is TGTGCCAGCAGCCCTCAGCGGGGGTACAATGAGCAGTTCTTC.

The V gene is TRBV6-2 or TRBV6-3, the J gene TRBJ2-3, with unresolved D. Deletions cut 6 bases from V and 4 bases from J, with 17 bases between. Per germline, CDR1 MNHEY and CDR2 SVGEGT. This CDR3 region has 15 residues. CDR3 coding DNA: TGTGCCAGCAGCTTAGAACCCGATTTAGCAGATACGCAGTATTTT. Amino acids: CASSLEPDLADTQYF.

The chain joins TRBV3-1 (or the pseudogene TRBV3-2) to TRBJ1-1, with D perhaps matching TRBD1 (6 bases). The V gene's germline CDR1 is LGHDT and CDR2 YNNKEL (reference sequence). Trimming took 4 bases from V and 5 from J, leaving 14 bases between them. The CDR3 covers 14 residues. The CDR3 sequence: CASSPAAGETEAFF. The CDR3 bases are TGTGCCAGCAGCCCTGCGGCAGGGGAGACTGAAGCTTTCTTT.

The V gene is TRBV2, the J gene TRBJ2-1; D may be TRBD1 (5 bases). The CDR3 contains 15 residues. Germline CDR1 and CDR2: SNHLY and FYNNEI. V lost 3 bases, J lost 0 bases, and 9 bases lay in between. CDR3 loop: CASSEGRSSYNEQFF. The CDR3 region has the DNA TGTGCCAGCAGTGAGGGGCGGAGCTCCTACAATGAGCAGTTCTTC.

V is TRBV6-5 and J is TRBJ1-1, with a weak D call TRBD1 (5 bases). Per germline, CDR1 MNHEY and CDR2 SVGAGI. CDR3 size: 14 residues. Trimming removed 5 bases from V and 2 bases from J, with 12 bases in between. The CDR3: CASSRPGGNTEAFF. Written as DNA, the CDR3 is TGTGCCAGCAGTCGCCCGGGGGGTAACACTGAAGCTTTCTTT.

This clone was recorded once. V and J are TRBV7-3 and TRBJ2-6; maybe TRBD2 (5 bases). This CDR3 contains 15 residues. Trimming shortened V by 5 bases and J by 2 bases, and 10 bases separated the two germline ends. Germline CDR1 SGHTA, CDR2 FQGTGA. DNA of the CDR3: TGTGCCAGCAGCCCGAACGGGGCTGGGGCCAACGTCCTGACTTTC. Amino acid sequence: CASSPNGAGANVLTF.

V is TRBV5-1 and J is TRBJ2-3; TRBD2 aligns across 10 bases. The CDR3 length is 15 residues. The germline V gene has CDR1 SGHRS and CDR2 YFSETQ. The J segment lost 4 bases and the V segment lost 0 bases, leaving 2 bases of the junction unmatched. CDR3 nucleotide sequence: TGCGCCAGCAGCTTGGAAAGCGGGGGGGCAGATACGCAGTATTTT. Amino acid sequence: CASSLESGGADTQYF.

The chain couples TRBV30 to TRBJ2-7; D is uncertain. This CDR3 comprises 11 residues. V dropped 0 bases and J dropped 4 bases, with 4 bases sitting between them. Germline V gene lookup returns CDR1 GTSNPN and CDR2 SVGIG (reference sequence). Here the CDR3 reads CAWSVTYEQYF. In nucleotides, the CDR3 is TGTGCCTGGAGTGTAACATACGAGCAGTACTTC. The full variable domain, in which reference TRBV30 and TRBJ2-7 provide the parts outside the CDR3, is SQTIHQWPATLVQPVGSPLSLECTVEGTSNPNLYWYRQAAGRGLQLLFYSVGIGQISSEVPQNLSASRPQDRQFILSSKKLLLSDSGFYLCAWSVTYEQYFGPGTRLTVT.

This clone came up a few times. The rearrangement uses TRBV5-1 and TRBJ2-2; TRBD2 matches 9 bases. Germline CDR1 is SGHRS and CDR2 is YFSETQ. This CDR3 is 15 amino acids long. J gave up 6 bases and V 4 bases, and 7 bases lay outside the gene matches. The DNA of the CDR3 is TGCGCCAGCAGCACAAATAGCGGGGGCGCCGGGGAGCTGTTTTTT. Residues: CASSTNSGGAGELFF. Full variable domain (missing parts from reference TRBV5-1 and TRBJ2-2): KAGVTQTPRYLIKTRGQQVTLSCSPISGHRSVSWYQQTPGQGLQFLFEYFSETQRNKGNFPGRFSGRQFSNSRSEMNVSTLELGDSALYLCASSTNSGGAGELFFGEGSRLTVL.

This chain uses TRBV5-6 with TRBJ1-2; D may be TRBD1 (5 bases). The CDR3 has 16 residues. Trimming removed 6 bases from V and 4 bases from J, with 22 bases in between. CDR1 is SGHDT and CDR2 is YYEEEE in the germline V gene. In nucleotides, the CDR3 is TGTGCCAGCATCCCCCGGCGGGATCCTGGGGCCTATGGCTACACCTTC. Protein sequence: CASIPRRDPGAYGYTF.

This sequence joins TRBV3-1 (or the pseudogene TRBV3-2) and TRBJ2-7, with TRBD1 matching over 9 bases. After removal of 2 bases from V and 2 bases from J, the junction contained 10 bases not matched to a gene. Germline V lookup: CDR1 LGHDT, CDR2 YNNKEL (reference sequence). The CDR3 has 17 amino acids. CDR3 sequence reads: CASSQSYTGTGTYEQYF. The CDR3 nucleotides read TGTGCCAGCAGCCAAAGCTATACCGGGACAGGGACCTACGAGCAGTACTTC.

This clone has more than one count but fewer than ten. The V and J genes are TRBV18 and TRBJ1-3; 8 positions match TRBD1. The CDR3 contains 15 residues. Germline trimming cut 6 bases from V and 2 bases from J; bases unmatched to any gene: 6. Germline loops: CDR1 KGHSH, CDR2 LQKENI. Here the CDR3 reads CASSNQGAAGNTIYF. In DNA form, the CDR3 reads TGTGCCAGCTCGAACCAGGGGGCGGCTGGAAACACCATATATTTT.

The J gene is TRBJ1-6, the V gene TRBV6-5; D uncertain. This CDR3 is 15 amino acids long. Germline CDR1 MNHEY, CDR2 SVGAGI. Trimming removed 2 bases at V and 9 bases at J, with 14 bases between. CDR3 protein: CASSYGWRVASPLHF. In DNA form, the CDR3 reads TGTGCCAGCAGTTACGGGTGGAGGGTGGCTTCACCCCTCCACTTT.

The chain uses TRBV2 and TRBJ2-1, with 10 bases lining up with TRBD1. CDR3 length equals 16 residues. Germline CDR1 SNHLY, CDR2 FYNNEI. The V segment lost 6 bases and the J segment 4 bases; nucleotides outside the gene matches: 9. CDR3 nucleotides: TGTGCCAGCAGCGATGGGACAGGGGTTCTATACAATGAGCAGTTCTTC. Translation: CASSDGTGVLYNEQFF. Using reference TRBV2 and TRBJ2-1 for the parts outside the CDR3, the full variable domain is EPEVTQTPSHQVTQMGQEVILRCVPISNHLYFYWYRQILGQKVEFLVSFYNNEISEKSEIFDDQFSVERPDGSNFTLKIRSTKLEDSAMYFCASSDGTGVLYNEQFFGPGTRLTVL.

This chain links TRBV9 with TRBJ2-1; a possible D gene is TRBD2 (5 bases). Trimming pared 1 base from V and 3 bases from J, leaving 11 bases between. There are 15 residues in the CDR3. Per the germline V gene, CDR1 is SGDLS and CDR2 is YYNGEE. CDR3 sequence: CASSVSEDFYNEQFF. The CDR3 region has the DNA TGTGCCAGCAGCGTATCTGAGGACTTCTACAATGAGCAGTTCTTC.

The CDR3 loop is CAWLIAGGVTQYF. The CDR3 region has the DNA TGTGCCTGGCTGATAGCGGGGGGGGTGACCCAGTACTTC. This chain connects TRBV30 to TRBJ2-5, with 11 bases matching TRBD2. Germline V CDR1 and CDR2: GTSNPN, SVGIG (reference sequence). V was pared by 5 bases and J by 7 bases, with 6 bases of the junction left unmatched. This CDR3 is built from 13 residues.

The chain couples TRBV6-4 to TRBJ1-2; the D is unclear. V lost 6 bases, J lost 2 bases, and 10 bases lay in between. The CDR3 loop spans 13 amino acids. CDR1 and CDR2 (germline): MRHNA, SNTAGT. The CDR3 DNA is TGTGCCAGCAGCGAGGGAGGGAACTATGGCTACACCTTC. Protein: CASSEGGNYGYTF.

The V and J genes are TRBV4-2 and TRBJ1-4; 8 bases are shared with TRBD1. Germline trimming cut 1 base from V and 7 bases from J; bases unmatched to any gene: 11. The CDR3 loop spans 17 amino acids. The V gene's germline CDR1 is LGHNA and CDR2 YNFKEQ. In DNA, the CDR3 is TGTGCCAGCAGCCAAGCAGGGGGCGCGGGTCTTGGTGAAAAACTGTTTTTT. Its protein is CASSQAGGAGLGEKLFF.

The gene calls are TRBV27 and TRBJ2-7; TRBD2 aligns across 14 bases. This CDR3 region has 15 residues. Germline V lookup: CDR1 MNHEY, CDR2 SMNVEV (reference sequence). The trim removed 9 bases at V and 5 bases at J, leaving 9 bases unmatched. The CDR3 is CASPNPGLAGDEQYF. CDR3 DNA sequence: TGTGCCAGTCCTAATCCGGGACTAGCGGGGGACGAGCAGTACTTC.

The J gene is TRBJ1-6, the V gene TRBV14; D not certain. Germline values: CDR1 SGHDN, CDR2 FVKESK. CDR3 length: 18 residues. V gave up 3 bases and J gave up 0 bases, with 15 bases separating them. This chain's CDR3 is CASSHSGKVNSYNSPLHF. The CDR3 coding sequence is TGTGCCAGCAGCCACTCGGGAAAGGTGAACTCCTATAATTCACCCCTCCACTTT. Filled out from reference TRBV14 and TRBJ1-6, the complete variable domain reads EAGVTQFPSHSVIEKGQTVTLRCDPISGHDNLYWYRRVMGKEIKFLLHFVKESKQDESGMPNNRFLAERTGGTYSTLKVQPAELEDSGVYFCASSHSGKVNSYNSPLHFGNGTRLTVT.

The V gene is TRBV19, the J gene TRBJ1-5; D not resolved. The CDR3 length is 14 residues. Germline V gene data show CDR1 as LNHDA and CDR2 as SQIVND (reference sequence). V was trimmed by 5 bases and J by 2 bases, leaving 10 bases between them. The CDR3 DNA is TGTGCCAGTAGTCTCGGGTCTCGCAATCAGCCCCAGCATTTT. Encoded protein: CASSLGSRNQPQHF.

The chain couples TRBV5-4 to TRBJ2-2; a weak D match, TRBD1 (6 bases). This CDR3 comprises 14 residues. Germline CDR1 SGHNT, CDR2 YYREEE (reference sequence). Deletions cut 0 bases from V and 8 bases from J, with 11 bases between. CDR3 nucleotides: TGTGCCAGCAGCTTGGTGGGGGCGCGAGGGGAGCTGTTTTTT. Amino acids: CASSLVGARGELFF.

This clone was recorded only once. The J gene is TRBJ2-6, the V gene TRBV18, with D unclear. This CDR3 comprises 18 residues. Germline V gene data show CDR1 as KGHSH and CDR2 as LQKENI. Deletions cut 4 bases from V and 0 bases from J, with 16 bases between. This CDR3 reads CASSLTPLSLSGANVLTF. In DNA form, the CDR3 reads TGTGCCAGCTCACTAACGCCCCTATCCCTCTCTGGGGCCAACGTCCTGACTTTC.

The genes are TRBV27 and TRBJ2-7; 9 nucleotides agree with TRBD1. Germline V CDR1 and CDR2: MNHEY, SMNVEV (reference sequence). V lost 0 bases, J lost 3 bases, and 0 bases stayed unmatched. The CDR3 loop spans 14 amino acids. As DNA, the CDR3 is TGTGCCAGCAGTTTATCGACAGGGGGCTACGAGCAGTACTTC. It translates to CASSLSTGGYEQYF.